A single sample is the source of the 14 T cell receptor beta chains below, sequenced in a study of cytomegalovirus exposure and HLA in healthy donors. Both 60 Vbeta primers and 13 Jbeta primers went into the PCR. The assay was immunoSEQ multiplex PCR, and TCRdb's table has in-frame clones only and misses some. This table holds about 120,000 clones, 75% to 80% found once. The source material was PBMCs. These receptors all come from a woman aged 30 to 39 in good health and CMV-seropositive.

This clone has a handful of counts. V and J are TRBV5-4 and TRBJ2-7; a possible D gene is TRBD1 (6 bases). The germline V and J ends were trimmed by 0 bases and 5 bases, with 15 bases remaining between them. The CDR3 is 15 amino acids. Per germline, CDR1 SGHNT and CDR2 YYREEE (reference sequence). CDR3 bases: TGTGCCAGCAGCTTGGGGCCAGGGGAAGGAAACGAGCAGTACTTC. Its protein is CASSLGPGEGNEQYF.

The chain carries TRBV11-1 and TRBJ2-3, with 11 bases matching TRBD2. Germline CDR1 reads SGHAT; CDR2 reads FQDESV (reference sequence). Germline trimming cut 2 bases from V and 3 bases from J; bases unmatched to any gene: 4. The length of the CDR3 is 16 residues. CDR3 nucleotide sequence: TGTGCCAGCAGCTTAACTGGGACTAGCGGAACAGATACGCAGTATTTT. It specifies CASSLTGTSGTDTQYF.

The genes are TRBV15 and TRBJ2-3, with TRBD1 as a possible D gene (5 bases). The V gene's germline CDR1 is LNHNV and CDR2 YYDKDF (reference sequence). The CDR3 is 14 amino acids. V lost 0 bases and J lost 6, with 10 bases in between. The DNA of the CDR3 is TGTGCCACCAGCAGAGATCGGAAGGGGGATACGCAGTATTTT. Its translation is CATSRDRKGDTQYF.

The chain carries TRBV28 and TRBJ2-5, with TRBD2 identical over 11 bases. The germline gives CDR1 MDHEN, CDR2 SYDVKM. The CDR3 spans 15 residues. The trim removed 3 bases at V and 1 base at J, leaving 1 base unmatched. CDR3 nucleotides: TGTGCCAGCAGTTTCCTAGCGGGGGGCCAAGAGACCCAGTACTTC. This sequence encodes CASSFLAGGQETQYF.

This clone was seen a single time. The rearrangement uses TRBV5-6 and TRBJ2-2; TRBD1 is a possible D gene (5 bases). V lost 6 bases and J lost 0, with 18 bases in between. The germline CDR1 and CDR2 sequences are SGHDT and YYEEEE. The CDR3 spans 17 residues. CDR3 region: CASTRRVGRANTGELFF. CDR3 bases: TGTGCCAGCACCCGCAGGGTGGGCCGCGCGAACACCGGGGAGCTGTTTTTT.

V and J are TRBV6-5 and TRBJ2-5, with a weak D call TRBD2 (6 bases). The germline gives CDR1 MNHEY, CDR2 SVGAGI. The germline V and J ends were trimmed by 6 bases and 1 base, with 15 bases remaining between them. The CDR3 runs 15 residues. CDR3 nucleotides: TGTGCCAGCAGACTTGCTAGGGGACTCCAAGAGACCCAGTACTTC. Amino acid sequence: CASRLARGLQETQYF.

The CDR3 coding sequence is TGCGCCAGTAAGGGACTAGCGGGGAGAGATACGCAGTATTTT. Translation gives CASKGLAGRDTQYF. The J gene is TRBJ2-3, the V gene TRBV5-1; TRBD2 matches 13 bases. Unmatched junction bases numbered 5, after V lost 8 bases and J lost 5 bases. Germline V gene lookup returns CDR1 SGHRS and CDR2 YFSETQ. CDR3 length equals 14 residues.

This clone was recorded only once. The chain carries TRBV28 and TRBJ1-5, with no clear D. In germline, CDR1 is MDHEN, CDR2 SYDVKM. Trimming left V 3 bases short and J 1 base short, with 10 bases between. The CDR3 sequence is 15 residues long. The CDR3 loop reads CASSLEGISNQPQHF. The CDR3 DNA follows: TGTGCCAGCAGTTTGGAGGGTATCAGCAATCAGCCCCAGCATTTT.

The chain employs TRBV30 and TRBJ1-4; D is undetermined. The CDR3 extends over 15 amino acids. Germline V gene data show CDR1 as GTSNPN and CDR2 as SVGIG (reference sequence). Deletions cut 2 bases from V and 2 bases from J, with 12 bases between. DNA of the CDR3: TGTGCCTGGAGTCCATGGGCGCGCACTAATGAAAAACTGTTTTTT. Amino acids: CAWSPWARTNEKLFF.

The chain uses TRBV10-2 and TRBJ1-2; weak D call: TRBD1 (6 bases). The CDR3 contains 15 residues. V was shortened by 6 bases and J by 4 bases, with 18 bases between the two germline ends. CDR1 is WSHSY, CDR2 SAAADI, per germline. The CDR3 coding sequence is TGCGCCAGCAGCCAACCAGGACAGTTCGCCTATGGCTACACCTTC. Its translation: CASSQPGQFAYGYTF.

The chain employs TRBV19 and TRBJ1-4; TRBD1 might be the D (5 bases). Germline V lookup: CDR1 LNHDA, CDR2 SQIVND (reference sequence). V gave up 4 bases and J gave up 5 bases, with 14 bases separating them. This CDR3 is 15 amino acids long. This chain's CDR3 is CASSKTRERNEKLFF. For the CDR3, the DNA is TGTGCCAGTAGTAAGACCAGGGAAAGAAATGAAAAACTGTTTTTT. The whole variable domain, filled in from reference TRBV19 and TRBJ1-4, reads DGGITQSPKYLFRKEGQNVTLSCEQNLNHDAMYWYRQDPGQGLRLIYYSQIVNDFQKGDIAEGYSVSREKKESFPLTVTSAQKNPTAFYLCASSKTRERNEKLFFGSGTQLSVL.

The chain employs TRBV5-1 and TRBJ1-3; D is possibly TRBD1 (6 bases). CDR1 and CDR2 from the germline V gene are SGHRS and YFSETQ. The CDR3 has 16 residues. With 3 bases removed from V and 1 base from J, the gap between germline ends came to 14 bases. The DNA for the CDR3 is TGCGCCAGCAGCTCACTATCAGGGGAATCTGGAAACACCATATATTTT. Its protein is CASSSLSGESGNTIYF.

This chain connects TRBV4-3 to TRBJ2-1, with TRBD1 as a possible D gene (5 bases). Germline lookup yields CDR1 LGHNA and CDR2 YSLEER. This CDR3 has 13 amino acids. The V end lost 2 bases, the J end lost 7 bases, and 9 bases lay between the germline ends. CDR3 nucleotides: TGCGCCAGCAGCCAATTTTCAGGGAATGAGCAGTTCTTC. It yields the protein CASSQFSGNEQFF.

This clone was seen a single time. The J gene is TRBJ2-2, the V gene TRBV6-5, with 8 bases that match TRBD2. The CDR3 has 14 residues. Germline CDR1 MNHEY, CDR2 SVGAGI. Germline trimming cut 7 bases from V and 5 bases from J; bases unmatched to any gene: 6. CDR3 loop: CASTSGGPTGELFF. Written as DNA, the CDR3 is TGTGCCAGCACCAGCGGGGGTCCTACCGGGGAGCTGTTTTTT.